This is a list of T cell receptor beta chains from one sample in a study of metastatic and nonmetastatic thyroid tumors. TCRdb re-called the PCR reads through MiXCR. The table shows tens of thousands of clones, with under 15% occurring only once. The material sequenced was tumor tissue. These receptors were collected from a female donor with papillary thyroid cancer or a benign thyroid nodule (not recorded which). Some clones in this sample may be carry-over from other donors' samples. Both conserved end residues are part of each CDR3. The D gene is left open where the match is weak. The size entry is marked missing in some rows and otherwise reads once, few, many or a size class.

TRBJ2-5 | many | 12 | TRBV20-1 | TRBD2 | TGCAGTGCTAGCTCGCGGGGGGAGACCCAGTACTTC | CSASSRGETQYF
TRBJ2-5 | many | 15 | TRBV27 | TRBD1 | TGTGCCAGCAGTTACGGACAGGGTTGGCAAGAGACCCAGTACTTC | CASSYGQGWQETQYF
TRBJ2-7 | many | 16 | TRBV28 | TRBD2 | TGTGCCACACAGGGACTAGCGGGAATCCTTTTCTACGAGCAGTACTTC | CATQGLAGILFYEQYF
TRBJ2-3 | many | 14 | TRBV5-1 | - | TGCGCCAGCAGCTTGATAGGCAACACAGATACGCAGTATTTT | CASSLIGNTDTQYF
TRBJ1-4 | few | 17 | TRBV6-6 | TRBD1 | TGTGCCAGCAGTTACTCATCCCCCTGGACAGGGAATGAAAAACTGTTTTTT | CASSYSSPWTGNEKLFF
TRBJ2-7 | many | 15 | TRBV28 | TRBD1 | TGTGCCAGCAGTTTAGGGGACAGTTATTGGATGGAGCAGTACTTC | CASSLGDSYWMEQYF
TRBJ2-1 | many | 16 | TRBV10-3 | TRBD2 | TGTGCCATCAGTGAACGGGGGGAGGGCCAACGCAATGAGCAGTTCTTC | CAISERGEGQRNEQFF
TRBJ2-3 | many | 16 | TRBV20-1 | TRBD2 | TGCAGTGCTAGACCCCCACTAGCGGCCCCCACAGATACGCAGTATTTT | CSARPPLAAPTDTQYF
TRBJ2-5 | many | 15 | TRBV5-1 | TRBD2 | TGCGCCAGCAGCTTGGCAGCGGGAGCCCGAGAGACCCAGTACTTC | CASSLAAGARETQYF
TRBJ2-7 | many | 16 | TRBV28 | - | TGTGCCAGCAGTTTCGAGGGAACCCCAGAGCTCTACGAGCAGTACTTC | CASSFEGTPELYEQYF
TRBJ2-3 | many | 14 | TRBV20-1 | TRBD1 | TGCAGTGCCCCGACAGGGCGAGGTCAAGATACGCAGTATTTT | CSAPTGRGQDTQYF
TRBJ1-5 | many | 18 | TRBV19 | TRBD1 | TGTGCCTGCAAACCGGGACAGGGATTCCCCTGGAGCAATCAGCCCCAGCATTTT | CACKPGQGFPWSNQPQHF
TRBJ1-2 | many | 15 | TRBV7-2 | - | TGTGCCAGCAGCTCGAGATTCGACAGCCCCAGAGGCTACACCTTC | CASSSRFDSPRGYTF
TRBJ2-7 | many | 15 | TRBV7-2 | TRBD2 | TGTGCCAGCAGCTTAGTACCTAGCGGGAGCTACGAGCAGTACTTC | CASSLVPSGSYEQYF
TRBJ2-5 | many | 17 | TRBV11-3 | TRBD2 | TGTGCCACGGCGCGGCTAGCGGGAAGGGTGCGAGAAGAGACCCAGTACTTC | CATARLAGRVREETQYF
TRBJ2-1 | many | 18 | TRBV20-1 | TRBD2 | TGCAGTGCTAGAATGTCTAGCGGGGGGAACCCTCACCGAAATGAGCAGTTCTTC | CSARMSSGGNPHRNEQFF
TRBJ1-3 | - | 14 | TRBV6-1 | - | TGTGCCAGCAGTGCAACCCAGTCTGGAAACACAAAATATTTT | CASSATQSGNTKYF
TRBJ2-6 | many | 19 | TRBV6-2/TRBV6-3 | TRBD1 | TGTGCCAGCAGTTCTGGTTCTGGACAGGCCGACTCTGGGGCCAACGTCCTGACTTTC | CASSSGSGQADSGANVLTF
TRBJ2-3 | many | 15 | TRBV24-1 | - | TGTGCCACCAACGAGGGAACCGGTCCTCAAGATACGCAGTATTTT | CATNEGTGPQDTQYF
TRBJ2-5 | few | 17 | TRBV6-1 | - | TGTGCCAGCAGTCCAAAACCGGGCCTCAAGTCACAAAAGACCCAGTACTTC | CASSPKPGLKSQKTQYF
TRBJ2-5 | many | 14 | TRBV7-6 | - | TGTGCCAGCAGCTTAGGTGGGGGAAAAGAGACCCAGTACTTC | CASSLGGGKETQYF
TRBJ2-7 | many | 15 | TRBV28 | - | TGTGCCAGCAGCCGCCTCGGGGCAGCCCCTAGGGAGCAGTACTTC | CASSRLGAAPREQYF
TRBJ1-6 | - | 17 | TRBV6-5 | - | TGTGCCAGCAGCTACAGGCCGCCGAGCTCCTATAATTCACCCATACACTTT | CASSYRPPSSYNSPIHF
TRBJ1-1 | many | 13 | TRBV7-9 | - | TGTGCCAGCAGCTCCGGACAGCTCACTGAAGCTTTCTTT | CASSSGQLTEAFF
TRBJ1-2 | many | 13 | TRBV2 | - | TGTGCCAGCACCCTGGAGAGAGTCTATGGCTACACCTTC | CASTLERVYGYTF
TRBJ2-1 | many | 12 | TRBV12-3/TRBV12-4 | - | TGTGCCAGCAGTACCTTAGGTAATGAGCAGTTCTTC | CASSTLGNEQFF
TRBJ1-4 | many | 13 | TRBV12-5 | - | TGTGCTAGTGCTCGACAGTTTAATGAAAAACTGTTTTTT | CASARQFNEKLFF
TRBJ2-2 | many | 16 | TRBV5-6 | - | TGTGCCAGCAGCTCAATTGGCTTCAAGGGGACCGGGGAGCTGTTTTTT | CASSSIGFKGTGELFF
TRBJ2-7 | few | 13 | TRBV2 | - | TGTGCCAGCAGTGTTGAGAAGTCCGCGGAGCAGTACTTC | CASSVEKSAEQYF
TRBJ2-1 | many | 12 | TRBV29-1 | TRBD2 | TGCAGCGTTGGACTAGCGGACAATGAGCAGTTCTTC | CSVGLADNEQFF
TRBJ2-3 | many | 16 | TRBV19 | - | TGTGCCAGTAGTTCACGTACTCCCCTAAGCACAGATACGCAGTATTTT | CASSSRTPLSTDTQYF